The next 10 T cell receptor beta chains were all read from a single sample in a study of technical replicates of blood from several donors. Here immunoSEQ multiplex PCR was the method, and the copy in TCRdb shows in-frame clones only, minus some. The data hold 65,000 to 90,000 clones, with 93% observed a single time. Sequencing was done on a sample of T cells isolated from PBMCs. These receptors came from a human donor in good health.

This clone was seen a single time. DNA for the CDR3: TGTGCCAGCAGTTACAATAGGGGCACTGAAGCTTTCTTT. Translated: CASSYNRGTEAFF. The chain uses TRBV6-5 and TRBJ1-1, with D tentatively TRBD1 (5 bases). Germline V lookup: CDR1 MNHEY, CDR2 SVGAGI. The CDR3 runs to 13 residues. The V and J ends lost 2 bases and 4 bases respectively, with 8 bases between them.

This rearrangement joins TRBV19 to TRBJ1-3; tentatively, D is TRBD1 (5 bases). Germline-derived CDR1 and CDR2 are LNHDA and SQIVND (reference sequence). The CDR3 runs to 14 residues. Trimming removed 3 bases at V and 0 bases at J, with 6 bases between. The CDR3 region has the DNA TGTGCCAGTAGTATGGACAACTCTGGAAACACCATATATTTT. As protein: CASSMDNSGNTIYF. The full variable domain, completed using reference TRBV19 and TRBJ1-3, is DGGITQSPKYLFRKEGQNVTLSCEQNLNHDAMYWYRQDPGQGLRLIYYSQIVNDFQKGDIAEGYSVSREKKESFPLTVTSAQKNPTAFYLCASSMDNSGNTIYFGEGSWLTVV.

The V and J genes are TRBV11-3 and TRBJ1-1, with 7 bases that match TRBD1. V lost 1 base, J lost 3 bases, and 8 bases stayed unmatched. This CDR3 is 16 amino acids long. The germline gives CDR1 SGHNT, CDR2 YENEEA. CDR3 loop: CASSLVWDSIDTEAFF. The CDR3 DNA reads as TGTGCCAGCAGCTTAGTTTGGGACAGCATTGACACTGAAGCTTTCTTT.

The chain is built from TRBV19 and TRBJ1-3; D call uncertain. CDR3 size: 16 residues. Trimming removed 5 bases from V and 0 bases from J, with 14 bases in between. From germline, CDR1 is LNHDA and CDR2 SQIVND (reference sequence). The CDR3 here is CASSYFGISSGNTIYF. The CDR3 DNA is TGTGCCAGTAGTTATTTCGGGATCTCCTCTGGAAACACCATATATTTT.

The V call is TRBV2, the J call TRBJ1-5, with a tentative D call TRBD1 (5 bases). This CDR3 has 16 residues. Germline CDR1 SNHLY, CDR2 FYNNEI. The germline V and J ends were trimmed by 3 bases and 2 bases, with 14 bases remaining between them. The CDR3 coding sequence is TGTGCCAGCAGTGAGAGAGGCAGGGAAGGCAATCAGCCCCAGCATTTT. Translating it yields CASSERGREGNQPQHF.

V usage is TRBV28 and J usage is TRBJ2-1; maybe TRBD1 (5 bases). Trimming removed 3 bases at V and 6 bases at J, with 9 bases between. The CDR3 spans 13 residues. Germline V lookup: CDR1 MDHEN, CDR2 SYDVKM. CDR3 DNA sequence: TGTGCCAGCAGTTTGAGACAGTTCAATGAGCAGTTCTTC. Protein product: CASSLRQFNEQFF.

V gene TRBV10-3 combines with J gene TRBJ2-5; 11 bases are a match to TRBD2. V trimming: 4 bases; J trimming: 1 base; junction bases outside the gene matches: 8. CDR1 is ENHRY and CDR2 is SYGVKD in the germline V gene. This CDR3 spans 17 amino acids. CDR3 protein: CAISGYLLAGAQETQYF. CDR3 nucleotide sequence: TGTGCCATCAGTGGCTATCTACTAGCGGGAGCCCAAGAGACCCAGTACTTC.

The chain employs TRBV11-2 and TRBJ1-2; the match to TRBD1 covers 7 bases. Looked up from germline, CDR1 is SGHAT and CDR2 is FQNNGV. The CDR3 extends over 14 amino acids. After removal of 4 bases from V and 8 bases from J, the junction contained 10 bases not matched to a gene. CDR3 bases: TGTGCCAGCAGCTCCAACCCCGGGACAGTCGGCTACACCTTC. This encodes CASSSNPGTVGYTF.

The chain recombines TRBV7-8 with TRBJ1-1; D is possibly TRBD1 (6 bases). The ends were cut back, 5 bases at V and 7 bases at J, with 11 bases in the middle. The V gene's germline CDR1 is SGHVS and CDR2 FQNEAQ. The length of the CDR3 is 12 residues. The CDR3 DNA reads as TGTGCCAGCAGCGTCGACAGGAGTGAAGCTTTCTTT. Its protein is CASSVDRSEAFF.

This clone has a single count. The gene calls are TRBV7-2 and TRBJ2-5; D may be TRBD1 (6 bases). There are 14 residues in the CDR3. Trimming took 4 bases from V and 6 from J, leaving 15 bases between them. Germline V gives CDR1 SGHTA, CDR2 FQGNSA. This chain's CDR3 is CASSSPLRGQTQYF. The DNA for the CDR3 is TGTGCCAGCAGCTCCCCGCTCAGGGGACAGACCCAGTACTTC.